The 18 T cell receptor beta chains given below trace back to one sample, sequenced in a study of shared clonotypes between healthy human individuals. Here immunoSEQ multiplex PCR was the method, and the copy in TCRdb shows in-frame clones only, minus some. The data contain approximately 1,500,000 clones, roughly 98% of them seen just once; the ten biggest clones take up 0.4% to 0.45%. The sequenced material came from naive CD4+ T cells sorted from blood. Subset given: CD45RA+ positively selected. These receptors originate from a man aged 30-40 years in good health.

The genes are TRBV15 and TRBJ1-1; 9 nucleotides match TRBD1. This CDR3 is 16 amino acids long. With V trimmed by 3 bases and J by 4 bases, 9 bases remained unmatched. Germline V gene lookup returns CDR1 LNHNV and CDR2 YYDKDF (reference sequence). The CDR3 nucleotides are TGTGCCACCAGCAGGTCCTACGGACAGGGGAGCACTGAAGCTTTCTTT. Its translation: CATSRSYGQGSTEAFF.

This chain connects TRBV5-4 to TRBJ2-7, with D tentatively TRBD2 (5 bases). The CDR3 contains 15 residues. Trimming removed 1 base at V and 2 bases at J, with 13 bases between. CDR1 SGHNT and CDR2 YYREEE come from the germline V gene (reference sequence). The CDR3 sequence: CASSLKGALPYEQYF. CDR3 DNA: TGTGCCAGCAGCTTGAAGGGAGCCCTCCCCTACGAGCAGTACTTC.

The genes are TRBV27 and TRBJ2-2; the match to TRBD2 covers 9 bases. Trimming took 3 bases from V and 5 from J; bases not matched to a gene: 7. This CDR3 comprises 16 residues. Germline V CDR1 and CDR2: MNHEY, SMNVEV (reference sequence). The CDR3 spells CASSLVAGAGTGELFF. In DNA, the CDR3 is TGTGCCAGCAGTTTGGTAGCGGGAGCGGGAACCGGGGAGCTGTTTTTT.

This clone showed up just once. This sequence joins TRBV10-3 and TRBJ1-4; unclear D gene. CDR3 length equals 15 residues. Trimming took 3 bases from V and 8 from J, leaving 16 bases between them. Germline V gene sequence: CDR1 ENHRY, CDR2 SYGVKD. The CDR3 bases are TGTGCCATCAGTGATGGTGGGTTGGGAGAGGAAAAACTGTTTTTT. It is translated as CAISDGGLGEEKLFF.

The V call is TRBV6-6, the J call TRBJ2-7; 7 positions match TRBD1. Per germline, CDR1 MNHNY and CDR2 SVGAGI (reference sequence). This CDR3 has 13 residues. Trimming at V came to 7 bases and at J to 5 bases, leaving 8 bases not matched to a gene. The CDR3 sequence is CASTPEGANEQYF. DNA of the CDR3: TGTGCCAGCACCCCTGAGGGGGCTAACGAGCAGTACTTC.

In its sample, this clone was seen a few times. V is TRBV11-2 and J is TRBJ1-1; D unclear. This CDR3 has 14 residues. The germline V gene has CDR1 SGHAT and CDR2 FQNNGV. Trimming took 5 bases from V and 1 from J, leaving 11 bases between them. CDR3 bases: TGTGCCAGCAGCCCTGCCGGATCGAACACTGAAGCTTTCTTT. It is translated as CASSPAGSNTEAFF.

V gene TRBV4-1 combines with J gene TRBJ2-5, with TRBD2 matching over 10 bases. This CDR3 has 15 residues. Germline CDR1 and CDR2: MGHRA and YSYEKL. V dropped 3 bases and J dropped 4; count of bases not matched to a gene: 5. CDR3 sequence: CASSHPSGGIETQYF. CDR3 nucleotide sequence: TGCGCCAGCAGCCATCCTAGCGGGGGAATAGAGACCCAGTACTTC.

CDR3 in DNA: TGTGCCAGCGGGCTAGCGGGAGAGACCCAGTACTTC. This translates into CASGLAGETQYF. J is TRBJ2-5 and V is TRBV19, with 8 positions matching TRBD2. With 9 bases clipped from V and 4 bases from J, the junction kept 4 bases outside the gene matches. Germline loops: CDR1 LNHDA, CDR2 SQIVND (reference sequence). The CDR3 loop spans 12 amino acids.

The chain links TRBV18 to TRBJ2-7; TRBD2 might be the D (6 bases). Germline values: CDR1 KGHSH, CDR2 LQKENI. The CDR3 contains 13 residues. The ends were cut back, 6 bases at V and 1 base at J, with 10 bases in the middle. The chain's CDR3 is CASSGLSSYEQYF. The CDR3 region has the DNA TGTGCCAGCTCGGGACTTTCGTCCTACGAGCAGTACTTC.

The chain employs TRBV9 and TRBJ2-7; 10 bases line up with TRBD1. The CDR3 loop spans 15 amino acids. Looked up from germline, CDR1 is SGDLS and CDR2 is YYNGEE. V gave up 0 bases and J gave up 7 bases; unmatched junction bases: 7. The CDR3 nucleotides are TGTGCCAGCAGCGTAGCGGGGACAGGGGTAGAAGAGCAGTACTTC. It yields the protein CASSVAGTGVEEQYF.

This clone was counted a single time. V gene TRBV27 combines with J gene TRBJ2-3; D is unresolved. This CDR3 has 15 residues. Germline V lookup: CDR1 MNHEY, CDR2 SMNVEV (reference sequence). V dropped 1 base and J dropped 0 bases, with 8 bases sitting between them. CDR3 bases: TGTGCCAGCAGTTTATGGGTTGGTAGCACAGATACGCAGTATTTT. Amino acids: CASSLWVGSTDTQYF.

As for this clone: At the DNA level, this CDR3 is encoded by other sequences in the same sample as well. The chain joins TRBV2 to TRBJ2-7, with TRBD1 identical over 8 bases. Germline V gene sequence: CDR1 SNHLY, CDR2 FYNNEI. The V and J ends lost 2 bases and 4 bases, in that order; junction bases with no gene match: 4. CDR3 length equals 14 residues. The CDR3 reads CASSEQGAAYEQYF. The CDR3 DNA reads TGTGCCAGCAGTGAACAGGGGGCGGCTTACGAGCAGTACTTC.

This chain connects TRBV11-2 to TRBJ1-1; tentative D call: TRBD1 (6 bases). The CDR3 loop spans 13 amino acids. Germline CDR1 and CDR2: SGHAT and FQNNGV. V lost 5 bases and J lost 4, with 11 bases in between. In DNA form, the CDR3 reads TGTGCCAGCAGCCTACAGGGTTTCACTGAAGCTTTCTTT. This gives the protein CASSLQGFTEAFF.

The rearrangement joins TRBV4-1 to TRBJ2-1, with D unclear. The germline V and J ends were trimmed by 0 bases and 0 bases, with 6 bases remaining between them. The germline V gene encodes CDR1 MGHRA and CDR2 YSYEKL. The CDR3 spans 15 residues. CDR3: CASSQEESSYNEQFF. For the CDR3, the DNA is TGCGCCAGCAGCCAAGAAGAGAGCTCCTACAATGAGCAGTTCTTC.

The genes are TRBV19 and TRBJ1-5; 10 positions agree with TRBD1. V lost 6 bases, J lost 6 bases, and 5 bases stayed unmatched. Germline CDR1 reads LNHDA; CDR2 reads SQIVND (reference sequence). The CDR3 runs to 14 residues. The DNA of the CDR3 is TGTGCCAGTAGCCTTGACAGGGGGCGTCAGCCCCAGCATTTT. This codes for CASSLDRGRQPQHF.

The V and J genes are TRBV29-1 and TRBJ2-7, with D unclear. The CDR3 extends over 11 amino acids. V shed 7 bases and J shed 5 bases, with 12 bases lying between them. Germline assignment: CDR1 SQVTM and CDR2 ANQGSEA. For the CDR3, the DNA is TGCAGCGCTACCCTACTTGACGAGCAGTACTTC. As protein: CSATLLDEQYF.

The chain is built from TRBV7-9 and TRBJ2-7; D is possibly TRBD1 or TRBD2 (5 bases each). This CDR3 contains 12 residues. V was trimmed by 5 bases and J by 4 bases, leaving 9 bases between them. Germline V lookup: CDR1 SEHNR, CDR2 FQNEAQ (reference sequence). CDR3 sequence: CASSRDPYEQYF. The DNA for the CDR3 is TGTGCCAGCAGCCGGGACCCATACGAGCAGTACTTC.

Remarks on this clone: Other DNA sequences in the same sample also yield this CDR3. The chain carries TRBV6-1 and TRBJ1-1, with D possibly matching TRBD1 (5 bases). The V gene lost 3 bases and the J gene lost 4 bases, with 9 bases spanning the gap. The germline V gene has CDR1 MNHNS and CDR2 SASEGT. The CDR3 length is 13 residues. CDR3: CASSEGRGTEAFF. CDR3 DNA sequence: TGTGCCAGCAGTGAGGGGAGGGGCACTGAAGCTTTCTTT.